The 12 T cell receptor beta chains in this list originate from one sample, sequenced in a study of identifying expanded T cells in peripheral blood. Repertoires were generated with immunoSEQ multiplex PCR, while TCRdb's copy carries only in-frame clones and drops some. The sample includes under 95,000 clones, approximately 90% of them seen just once. Source material: blood. These receptors all stem from a person aged 18 to 70 in good health.

The chain couples TRBV29-1 to TRBJ2-7; no reliable D call. CDR3 size: 12 residues. Trimming took off 5 bases at V and 1 base at J, with 9 bases between the two ends. The germline V gene has CDR1 SQVTM and CDR2 ANQGSEA. The CDR3 region is CSVSFPSYEQYF. The CDR3 bases are TGCAGCGTTTCCTTCCCATCCTACGAGCAGTACTTC.

In this sample, this clone turned up once. The chain couples TRBV4-2 to TRBJ2-5; the match to TRBD2 covers 13 bases. The germline CDR1 and CDR2 sequences are LGHNA and YNFKEQ. This CDR3 is 17 amino acids long. V dropped 3 bases and J dropped 2; count of bases not matched to a gene: 6. This chain's CDR3 is CASSQGGTSGIQETQYF. CDR3 bases: TGTGCCAGCAGCCAGGGGGGGACTAGCGGGATTCAAGAGACCCAGTACTTC.

In DNA form, the CDR3 reads TGCGCCAGCCACTCTCCAGGGACAGATACGCAGTATTTT. Its translation: CASHSPGTDTQYF. V and J are TRBV5-1 and TRBJ2-3; D may be TRBD1 (5 bases). Looked up from germline, CDR1 is SGHRS and CDR2 is YFSETQ. Trimming stripped 7 bases from V and 3 bases from J, with 12 bases between. The CDR3 contains 13 residues.

This clone was counted only a few times. This sequence joins TRBV6-5 and TRBJ2-7, with 8 bases fitting TRBD1. Germline V CDR1 and CDR2: MNHEY, SVGAGI. J was trimmed by 3 bases and V by 6 bases; bases with no gene match: 4. The CDR3 runs 13 residues. This CDR3 is CASSKTGVYEQYF. Written as DNA, the CDR3 is TGTGCCAGCAGCAAGACAGGGGTCTACGAGCAGTACTTC.

The chain couples TRBV25-1 to TRBJ2-7; TRBD1 is a possible D gene (5 bases). Germline-derived CDR1 and CDR2 are MGHDK and SYGVNS. The CDR3 spans 11 residues. The ends were cut back, 11 bases at V and 5 bases at J, with 13 bases in the middle. CDR3 sequence: CAAGNYHEQYF. CDR3 nucleotide sequence: TGTGCCGCAGGGAATTACCACGAGCAGTACTTC.

The V and J genes are TRBV5-1 and TRBJ2-3; TRBD2 matches 10 bases. J gave up 2 bases and V 5 bases, and 14 bases lay outside the gene matches. Germline V gene lookup returns CDR1 SGHRS and CDR2 YFSETQ. The CDR3 runs 18 residues. The CDR3, as DNA: TGCGCCAGCAGTTGGGGTCTAGCGGGGGCGAAACTCACAGATACGCAGTATTTT. Its translation is CASSWGLAGAKLTDTQYF. The complete variable domain, with remaining parts taken from reference TRBV5-1 and TRBJ2-3, reads KAGVTQTPRYLIKTRGQQVTLSCSPISGHRSVSWYQQTPGQGLQFLFEYFSETQRNKGNFPGRFSGRQFSNSRSEMNVSTLELGDSALYLCASSWGLAGAKLTDTQYFGPGTRLTVL.

The chain combines TRBV29-1 with TRBJ1-1; the match to TRBD1 covers 11 bases. Germline values: CDR1 SQVTM, CDR2 ANQGSEA. CDR3 length: 13 residues. Losses at the gene ends were 7 bases for V and 5 bases for J; bases not matched to a gene: 6. The CDR3 DNA follows: TGCAGCGCCGGGACAGGGGGAAGAACTGAAGCTTTCTTT. Translating gives CSAGTGGRTEAFF. Looking up the rest from reference TRBV29-1 and TRBJ1-1 gives the full variable domain: SAVISQKPSRDICQRGTSLTIQCQVDSQVTMMFWYRQQPGQSLTLIATANQGSEATYESGFVIDKFPISRPNLTFSTLTVSNMSPEDSSIYLCSAGTGGRTEAFFGQGTRLTVV.

The rearrangement joins TRBV18 to TRBJ1-1; tentative D call: TRBD1 (6 bases). V was trimmed by 1 base and J by 4 bases, leaving 13 bases between them. This CDR3 is built from 15 residues. Germline CDR1 KGHSH, CDR2 LQKENI. CDR3 nucleotide sequence: TGTGCCAGCTCACCACACCCAGGGGAGGGCACTGAAGCTTTCTTT. Amino acids: CASSPHPGEGTEAFF.

CDR3: CASSQEDAGLGEFF. The CDR3 DNA is TGTGCCAGCAGCCAAGAGGACGCGGGACTAGGGGAGTTCTTC. The V gene is TRBV4-2, the J gene TRBJ2-1; 8 nucleotides align to TRBD2. V gave up 0 bases and J gave up 14 bases; unmatched junction bases: 9. CDR3 size: 14 residues. Germline-derived CDR1 and CDR2 are LGHNA and YNFKEQ.

This chain connects TRBV5-4 to TRBJ2-2; 12 bases line up with TRBD2. Germline CDR1 SGHNT, CDR2 YYREEE (reference sequence). The CDR3 extends over 16 amino acids. V lost 4 bases, J lost 2 bases, and 3 bases stayed unmatched. Written as DNA, the CDR3 is TGTGCCAGCAGCCAACTAGCGGGAGGTAACACCGGGGAGCTGTTTTTT. Amino acids: CASSQLAGGNTGELFF. Full variable domain (missing parts from reference TRBV5-4 and TRBJ2-2): ETGVTQSPTHLIKTRGQQVTLRCSSQSGHNTVSWYQQALGQGPQFIFQYYREEENGRGNFPPRFSGLQFPNYSSELNVNALELDDSALYLCASSQLAGGNTGELFFGEGSRLTVL.

This chain connects TRBV7-6 to TRBJ2-7; D is unclear. Germline V gives CDR1 SGHVS, CDR2 FNYEAQ. V gave up 5 bases and J gave up 3 bases, with 8 bases separating them. The CDR3 covers 12 residues. In DNA form, the CDR3 reads TGTGCCAGCAGCAGCGAACACTACGAGCAGTACTTC. It translates to CASSSEHYEQYF.

The chain combines TRBV7-2 with TRBJ2-3; a weak D match, TRBD2 (6 bases). The V end was cut by 6 bases, the J end by 6 bases, with 13 bases between. Germline V gene data show CDR1 as SGHTA and CDR2 as FQGNSA. The CDR3 has 13 residues. The CDR3 nucleotides are TGTGCCAGCAGATTTTCTAGCGCCGATACGCAGTATTTT. Protein product: CASRFSSADTQYF. Looking up the rest from reference TRBV7-2 and TRBJ2-3 gives the full variable domain: GAGVSQSPSNKVTEKGKDVELRCDPISGHTALYWYRQSLGQGLEFLIYFQGNSAPDKSGLPSDRFSAERTGGSVSTLTIQRTQQEDSAVYLCASRFSSADTQYFGPGTRLTVL.